This TCR beta chain derives from a study of blood T cells in healthy people across ages. Study background: About one barcoded beta molecule was captured per two T cells (by template switching).

Through a sample-barcoded 5' primer and a J-beta primer mix, a second PCR was run for roughly 6 to 12 cycles. From the 5' RACE reads, TCRdb called clonotypes with MiXCR, one entry per CDR3 protein. The sample has over 1,500,000 distinct CDR3 sequences; around 40% are singletons. Germline assignment: CDR1 SGHTA and CDR2 FQGNSA. V was trimmed by 4 bases and J by 4 bases, leaving 13 bases between them. This CDR3 spans 14 amino acids. The V call is TRBV7-2, the J call TRBJ2-5; possible D gene TRBD2, 6 bases. Sequencing input: blood. The sequence was collected from a human donor in good health. CDR3 in DNA: TGTGCCAGCAGCTACGCCACTAGCTTAGAGACCCAGTACTTC. It is translated as CASSYATSLETQYF.